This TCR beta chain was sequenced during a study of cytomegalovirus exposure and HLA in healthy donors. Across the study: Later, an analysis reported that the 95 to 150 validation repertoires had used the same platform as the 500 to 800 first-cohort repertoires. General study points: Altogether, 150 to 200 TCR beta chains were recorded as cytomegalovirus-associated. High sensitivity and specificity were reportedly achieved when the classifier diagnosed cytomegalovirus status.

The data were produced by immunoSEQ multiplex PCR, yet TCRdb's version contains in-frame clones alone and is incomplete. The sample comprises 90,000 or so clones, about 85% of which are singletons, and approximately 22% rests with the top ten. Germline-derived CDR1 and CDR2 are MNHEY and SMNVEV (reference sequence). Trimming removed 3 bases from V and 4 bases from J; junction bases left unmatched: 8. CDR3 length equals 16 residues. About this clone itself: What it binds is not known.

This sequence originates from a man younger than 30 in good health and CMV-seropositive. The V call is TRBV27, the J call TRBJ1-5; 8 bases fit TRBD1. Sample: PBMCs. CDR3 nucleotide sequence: TGTGCCAGCAGTTTTTTAGGCACAGGGGGGAATCAGCCCCAGCATTTT. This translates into CASSFLGTGGNQPQHF.